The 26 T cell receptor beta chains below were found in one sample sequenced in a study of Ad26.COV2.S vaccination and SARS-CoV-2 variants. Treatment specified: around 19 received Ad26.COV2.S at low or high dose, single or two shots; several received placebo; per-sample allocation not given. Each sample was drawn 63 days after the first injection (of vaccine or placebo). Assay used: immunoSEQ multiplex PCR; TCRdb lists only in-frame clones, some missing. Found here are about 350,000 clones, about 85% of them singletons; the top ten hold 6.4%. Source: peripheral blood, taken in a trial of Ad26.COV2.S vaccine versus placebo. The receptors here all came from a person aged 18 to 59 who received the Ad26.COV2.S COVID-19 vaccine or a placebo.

This chain's CDR3 is CASSGTGSYEQYF. The CDR3 bases are TGTGCCAGCAGTGGGACAGGATCCTACGAGCAGTACTTC. J is TRBJ2-7 and V is TRBV28; 8 bases line up with TRBD1. The germline V gene encodes CDR1 MDHEN and CDR2 SYDVKM. V lost 5 bases to trimming and J lost 1 base; unmatched junction nucleotides: 1. The CDR3 is 13 amino acids.

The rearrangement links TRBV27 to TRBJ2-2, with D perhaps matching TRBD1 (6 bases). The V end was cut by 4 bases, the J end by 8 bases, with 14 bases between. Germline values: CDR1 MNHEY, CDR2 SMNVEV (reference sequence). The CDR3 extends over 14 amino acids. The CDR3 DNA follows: TGTGCCAGCAGTTCGGGACAAGTGTGGGGGGAGCTGTTTTTT. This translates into CASSSGQVWGELFF.

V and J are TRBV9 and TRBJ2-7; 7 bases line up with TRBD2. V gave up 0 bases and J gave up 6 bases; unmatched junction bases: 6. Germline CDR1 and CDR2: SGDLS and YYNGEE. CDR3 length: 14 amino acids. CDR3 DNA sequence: TGTGCCAGCAGCGTAGAGCGGGACTACTCCGAGCAGTACTTC. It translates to CASSVERDYSEQYF.

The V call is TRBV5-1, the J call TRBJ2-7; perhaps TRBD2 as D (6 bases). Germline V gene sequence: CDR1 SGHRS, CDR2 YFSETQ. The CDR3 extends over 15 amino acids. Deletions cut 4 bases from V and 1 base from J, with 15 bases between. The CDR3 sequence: CASSLPSGTSYEQYF. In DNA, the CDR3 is TGCGCCAGCAGCCTACCTTCGGGGACTTCCTACGAGCAGTACTTC.

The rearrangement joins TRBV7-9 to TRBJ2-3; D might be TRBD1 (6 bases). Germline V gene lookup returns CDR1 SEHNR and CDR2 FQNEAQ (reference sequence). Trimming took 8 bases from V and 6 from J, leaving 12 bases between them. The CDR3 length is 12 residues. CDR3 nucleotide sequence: TGTGCCAGCTCACCCCAGGGGGATACGCAGTATTTT. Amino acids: CASSPQGDTQYF.

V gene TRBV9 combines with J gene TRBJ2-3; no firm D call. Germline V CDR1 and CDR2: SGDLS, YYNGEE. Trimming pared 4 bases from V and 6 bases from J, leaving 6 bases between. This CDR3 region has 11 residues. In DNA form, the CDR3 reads TGTGCCAGCAGCCTCCTGGATACGCAGTATTTT. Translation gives CASSLLDTQYF.

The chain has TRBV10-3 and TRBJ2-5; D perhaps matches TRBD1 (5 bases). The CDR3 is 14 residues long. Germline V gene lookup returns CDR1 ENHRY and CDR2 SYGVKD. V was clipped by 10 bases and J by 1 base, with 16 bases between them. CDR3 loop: CATQGRAFQETQYF. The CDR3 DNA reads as TGTGCCACCCAAGGCAGGGCTTTCCAAGAGACCCAGTACTTC.

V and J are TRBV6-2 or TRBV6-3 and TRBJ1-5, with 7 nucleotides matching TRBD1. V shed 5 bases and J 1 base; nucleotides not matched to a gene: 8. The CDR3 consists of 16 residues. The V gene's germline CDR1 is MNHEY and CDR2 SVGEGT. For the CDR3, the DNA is TGTGCCAGCAGTGACACGACAGGGATAAGCAATCAGCCCCAGCATTTT. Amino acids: CASSDTTGISNQPQHF.

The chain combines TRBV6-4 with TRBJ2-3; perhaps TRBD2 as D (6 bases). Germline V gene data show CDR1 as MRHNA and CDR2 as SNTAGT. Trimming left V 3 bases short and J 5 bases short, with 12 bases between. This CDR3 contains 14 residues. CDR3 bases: TGTGCCAGCAGTGAGCGGGGTGAGGGAGATACGCAGTATTTT. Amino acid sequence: CASSERGEGDTQYF.

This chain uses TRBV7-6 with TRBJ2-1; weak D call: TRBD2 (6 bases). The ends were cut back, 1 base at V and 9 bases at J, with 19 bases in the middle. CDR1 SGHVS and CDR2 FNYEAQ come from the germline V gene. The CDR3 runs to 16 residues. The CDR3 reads CASSLGYGRSEGEQFF. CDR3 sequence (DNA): TGTGCCAGCAGCTTAGGTTACGGGAGATCTGAAGGTGAGCAGTTCTTC.

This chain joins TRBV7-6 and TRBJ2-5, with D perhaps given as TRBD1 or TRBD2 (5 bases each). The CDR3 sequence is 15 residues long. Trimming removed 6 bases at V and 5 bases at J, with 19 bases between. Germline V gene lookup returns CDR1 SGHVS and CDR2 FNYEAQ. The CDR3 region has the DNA TGTGCCAGCAGGGCTCCGGGACCGAGAGGGGAGACCCAGTACTTC. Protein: CASRAPGPRGETQYF. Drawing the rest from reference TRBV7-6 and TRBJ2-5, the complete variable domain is GAGVSQSPRYKVTKRGQDVALRCDPISGHVSLYWYRQALGQGPEFLTYFNYEAQQDKSGLPNDRFSAERPEGSISTLTIQRTEQRDSAMYRCASRAPGPRGETQYFGPGTRLLVL.

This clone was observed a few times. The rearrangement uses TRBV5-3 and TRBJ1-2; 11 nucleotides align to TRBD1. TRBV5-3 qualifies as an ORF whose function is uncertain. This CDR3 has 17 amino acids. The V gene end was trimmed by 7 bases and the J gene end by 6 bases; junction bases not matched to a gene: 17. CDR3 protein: CARSNTRTGGRHDGYTF. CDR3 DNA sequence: TGTGCCAGATCGAATACCAGGACAGGGGGCAGACACGATGGCTACACCTTC.

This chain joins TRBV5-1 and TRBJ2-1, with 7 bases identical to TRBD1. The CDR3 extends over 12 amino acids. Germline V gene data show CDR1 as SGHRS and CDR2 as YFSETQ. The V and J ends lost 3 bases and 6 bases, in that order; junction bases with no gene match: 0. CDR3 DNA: TGCGCCAGCAGCTCAGGGGGCAATGAGCAGTTCTTC. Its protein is CASSSGGNEQFF.

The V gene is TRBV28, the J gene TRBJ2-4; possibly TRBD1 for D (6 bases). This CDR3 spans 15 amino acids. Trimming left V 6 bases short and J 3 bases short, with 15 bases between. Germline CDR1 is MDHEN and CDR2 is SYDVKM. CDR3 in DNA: TGTGCCAGCAGCGCCAGACAGGTTGACAAAAACATTCAGTACTTC. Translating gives CASSARQVDKNIQYF.

In nucleotides, the CDR3 is TGTGCCAGCAGCGATTTGACAGGGCCGGGCACCGGGGAGCTGTTTTTT. This encodes CASSDLTGPGTGELFF. The chain carries TRBV9 and TRBJ2-2; 7 bases are shared with TRBD1. V shed 3 bases and J 4 bases; nucleotides not matched to a gene: 9. Germline loops: CDR1 SGDLS, CDR2 YYNGEE. The CDR3 totals 16 residues.

CDR3 in amino acids: CASSLVAAKLNSPLHF. The CDR3 nucleotides are TGTGCCAGCAGCTTAGTGGCAGCGAAACTAAATTCACCCCTCCACTTT. V gene TRBV7-2 combines with J gene TRBJ1-6; unclear D gene. The V end was cut by 1 base, the J end by 7 bases, with 14 bases between. CDR1 SGHTA and CDR2 FQGNSA come from the germline V gene. This CDR3 comprises 16 residues.

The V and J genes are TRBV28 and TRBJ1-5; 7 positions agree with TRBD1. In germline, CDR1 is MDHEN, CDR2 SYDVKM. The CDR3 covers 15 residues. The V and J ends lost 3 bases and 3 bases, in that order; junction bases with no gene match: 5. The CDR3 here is CASSFSDRVNQPQHF. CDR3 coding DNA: TGTGCCAGCAGTTTTTCCGACAGGGTCAATCAGCCCCAGCATTTT.

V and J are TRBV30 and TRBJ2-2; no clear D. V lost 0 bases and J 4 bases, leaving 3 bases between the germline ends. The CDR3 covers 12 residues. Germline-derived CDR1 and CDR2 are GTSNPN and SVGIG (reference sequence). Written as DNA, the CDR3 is TGTGCCTGGAGTGTAAGCACCGGGGAGCTGTTTTTT. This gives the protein CAWSVSTGELFF.

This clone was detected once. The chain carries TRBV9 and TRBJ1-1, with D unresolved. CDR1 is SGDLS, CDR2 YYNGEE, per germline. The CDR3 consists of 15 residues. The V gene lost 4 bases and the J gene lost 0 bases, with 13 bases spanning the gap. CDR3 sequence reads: CASSPRNGVNTEAFF. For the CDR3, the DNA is TGTGCCAGCAGCCCCAGAAATGGGGTGAACACTGAAGCTTTCTTT.

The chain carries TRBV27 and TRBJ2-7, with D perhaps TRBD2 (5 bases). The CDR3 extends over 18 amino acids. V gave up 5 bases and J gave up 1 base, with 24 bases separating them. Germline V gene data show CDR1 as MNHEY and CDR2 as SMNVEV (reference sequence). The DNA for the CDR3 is TGTGCCAGCAGTCCCCGGGGAGTCCGGAATTCCCTTTCCTACGAGCAGTACTTC. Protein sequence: CASSPRGVRNSLSYEQYF.

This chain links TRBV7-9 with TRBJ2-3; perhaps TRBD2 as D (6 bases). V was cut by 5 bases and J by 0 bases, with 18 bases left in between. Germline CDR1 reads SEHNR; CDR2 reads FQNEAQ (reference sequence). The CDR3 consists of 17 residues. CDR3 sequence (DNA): TGTGCCAGCAGCCCTTTGACTAGGGCCGCTAGCACAGATACGCAGTATTTT. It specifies CASSPLTRAASTDTQYF.

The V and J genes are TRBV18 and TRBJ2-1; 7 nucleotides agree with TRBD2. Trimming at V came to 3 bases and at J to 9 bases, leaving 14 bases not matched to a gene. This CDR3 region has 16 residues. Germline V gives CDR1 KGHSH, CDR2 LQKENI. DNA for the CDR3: TGTGCCAGCTCACCCTCAAGCGGGAATCTTTGGAGTGAGCAGTTCTTC. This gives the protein CASSPSSGNLWSEQFF.

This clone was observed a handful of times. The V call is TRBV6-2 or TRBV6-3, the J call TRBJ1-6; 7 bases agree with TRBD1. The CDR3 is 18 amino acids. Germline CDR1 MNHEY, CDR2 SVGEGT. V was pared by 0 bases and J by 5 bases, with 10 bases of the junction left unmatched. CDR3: CASSYSFEGATDNSPLHF. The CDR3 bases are TGTGCCAGCAGTTACTCTTTCGAGGGGGCCACGGATAATTCACCCCTCCACTTT.

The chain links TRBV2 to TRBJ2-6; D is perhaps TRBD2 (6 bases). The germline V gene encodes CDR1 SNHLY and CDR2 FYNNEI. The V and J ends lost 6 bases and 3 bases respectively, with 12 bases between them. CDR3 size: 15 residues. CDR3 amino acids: CASSPGGGGANVLTF. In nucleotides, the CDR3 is TGTGCCAGCAGCCCTGGGGGAGGTGGGGCCAACGTCCTGACTTTC.

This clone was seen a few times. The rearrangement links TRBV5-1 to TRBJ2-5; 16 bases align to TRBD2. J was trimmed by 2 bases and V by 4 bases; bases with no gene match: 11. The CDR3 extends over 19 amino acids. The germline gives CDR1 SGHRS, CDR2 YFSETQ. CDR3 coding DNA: TGCGCCAGCAGCACGGGACTAGCGGGAGGGGGCCTGGTACAAGAGACCCAGTACTTC. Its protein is CASSTGLAGGGLVQETQYF.

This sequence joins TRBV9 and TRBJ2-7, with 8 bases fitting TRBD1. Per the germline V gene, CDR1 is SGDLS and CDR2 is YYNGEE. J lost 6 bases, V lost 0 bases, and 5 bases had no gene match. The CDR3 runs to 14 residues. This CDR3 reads CASSVGQGASEQYF. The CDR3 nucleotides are TGTGCCAGCAGCGTAGGTCAGGGGGCAAGCGAGCAGTACTTC.